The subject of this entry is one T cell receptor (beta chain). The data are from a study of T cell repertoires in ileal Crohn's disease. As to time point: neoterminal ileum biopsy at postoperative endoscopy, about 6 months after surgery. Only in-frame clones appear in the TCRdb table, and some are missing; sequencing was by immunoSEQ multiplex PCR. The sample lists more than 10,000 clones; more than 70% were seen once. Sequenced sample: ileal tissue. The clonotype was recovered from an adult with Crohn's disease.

The CDR3 DNA reads as TGTGCCAGTTCCGGAGGGGGGGGCCTCGGCACAGATACGCAGTATTTT. Translation gives CASSGGGGLGTDTQYF. The chain is built from TRBV19 and TRBJ2-3; D possibly corresponds to TRBD2 (7 bases). This CDR3 contains 16 residues. Germline CDR1 is LNHDA and CDR2 is SQIVND (reference sequence). Between the trimmed V and J ends, which lost 8 bases and 1 base, there was a span of 19 bases. Combining the CDR3 with reference TRBV19 and TRBJ2-3 gives the whole variable domain DGGITQSPKYLFRKEGQNVTLSCEQNLNHDAMYWYRQDPGQGLRLIYYSQIVNDFQKGDIAEGYSVSREKKESFPLTVTSAQKNPTAFYLCASSGGGGLGTDTQYFGPGTRLTVL.